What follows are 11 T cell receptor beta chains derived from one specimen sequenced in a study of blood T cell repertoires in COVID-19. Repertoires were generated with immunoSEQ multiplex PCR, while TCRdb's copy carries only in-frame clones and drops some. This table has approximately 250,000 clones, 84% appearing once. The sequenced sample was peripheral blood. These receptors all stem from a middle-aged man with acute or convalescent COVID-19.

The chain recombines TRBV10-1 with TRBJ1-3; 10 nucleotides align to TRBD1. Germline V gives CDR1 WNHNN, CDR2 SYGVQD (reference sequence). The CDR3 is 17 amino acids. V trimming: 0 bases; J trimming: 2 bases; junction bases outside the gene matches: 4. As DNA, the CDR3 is TGCGCCAGCAGTGAGTCAAGTGGACAGGGGGCTGGAAACACCATATATTTT. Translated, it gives CASSESSGQGAGNTIYF.

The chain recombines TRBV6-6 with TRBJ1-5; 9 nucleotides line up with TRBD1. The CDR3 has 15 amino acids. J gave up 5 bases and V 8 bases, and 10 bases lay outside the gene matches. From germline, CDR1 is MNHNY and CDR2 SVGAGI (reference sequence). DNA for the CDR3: TGTGCCAGCTGCCCGGGACAGGGTTCCGATCAGCCCCAGCATTTT. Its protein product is CASCPGQGSDQPQHF.

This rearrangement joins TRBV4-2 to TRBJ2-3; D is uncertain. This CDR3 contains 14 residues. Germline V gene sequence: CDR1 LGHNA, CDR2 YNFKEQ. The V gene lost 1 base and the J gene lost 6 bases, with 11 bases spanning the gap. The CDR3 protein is CASSQGWAGDTQYF. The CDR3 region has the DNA TGTGCCAGCAGCCAAGGTTGGGCTGGGGATACGCAGTATTTT.

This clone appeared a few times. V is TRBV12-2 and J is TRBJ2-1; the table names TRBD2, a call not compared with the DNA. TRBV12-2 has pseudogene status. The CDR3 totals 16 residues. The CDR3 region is CASRLVRAGIVNEQFF. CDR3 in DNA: TGTGCAAGTCGCTTAGTAAGAGCGGGGATAGTCAATGAGCAGTTCTTC.

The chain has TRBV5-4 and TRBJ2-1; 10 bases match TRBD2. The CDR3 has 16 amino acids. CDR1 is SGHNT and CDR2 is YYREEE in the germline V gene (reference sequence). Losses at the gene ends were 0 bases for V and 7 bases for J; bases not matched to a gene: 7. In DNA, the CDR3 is TGTGCCAGCAGCTTGGACCCAGCGGGAGGGTTGAATGAGCAGTTCTTC. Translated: CASSLDPAGGLNEQFF.

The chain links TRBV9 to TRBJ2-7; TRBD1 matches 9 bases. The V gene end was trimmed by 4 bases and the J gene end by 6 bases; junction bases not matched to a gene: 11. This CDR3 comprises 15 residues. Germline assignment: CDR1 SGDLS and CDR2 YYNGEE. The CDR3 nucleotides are TGTGCCAGCAGCCTAGGGCAGGGACAGGGAAGCGAGCAGTACTTC. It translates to CASSLGQGQGSEQYF.

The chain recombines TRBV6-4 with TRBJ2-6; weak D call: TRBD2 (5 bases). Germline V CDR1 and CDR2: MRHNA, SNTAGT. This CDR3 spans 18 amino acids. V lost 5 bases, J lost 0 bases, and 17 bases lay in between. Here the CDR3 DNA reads TGTGCCAGCAGTCCCGAGGGTCCTCGGAGCTCTGGGGCCAACGTCCTGACTTTC. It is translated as CASSPEGPRSSGANVLTF.

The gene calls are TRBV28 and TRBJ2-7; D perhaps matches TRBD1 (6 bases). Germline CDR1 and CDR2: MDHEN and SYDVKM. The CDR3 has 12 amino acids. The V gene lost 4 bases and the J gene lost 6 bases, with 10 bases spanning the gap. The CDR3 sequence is CASSYRVIEQYF. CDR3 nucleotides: TGTGCCAGCAGTTACAGGGTCATCGAGCAGTACTTC.

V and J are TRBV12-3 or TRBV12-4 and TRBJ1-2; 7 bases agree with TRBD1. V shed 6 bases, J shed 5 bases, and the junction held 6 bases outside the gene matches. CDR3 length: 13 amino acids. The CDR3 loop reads CASSLDRRYGYTF. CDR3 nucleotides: TGTGCCAGCAGCCTGGACAGGCGATATGGCTACACCTTC.

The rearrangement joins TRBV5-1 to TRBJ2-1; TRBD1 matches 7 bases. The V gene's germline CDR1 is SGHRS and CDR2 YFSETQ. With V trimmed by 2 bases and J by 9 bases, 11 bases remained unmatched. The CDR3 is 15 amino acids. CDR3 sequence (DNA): TGCGCCAGCAGCTTCCAGACAGGGCAGTTAGGTGAGCAGTTCTTC. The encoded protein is CASSFQTGQLGEQFF. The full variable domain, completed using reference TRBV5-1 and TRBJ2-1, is KAGVTQTPRYLIKTRGQQVTLSCSPISGHRSVSWYQQTPGQGLQFLFEYFSETQRNKGNFPGRFSGRQFSNSRSEMNVSTLELGDSALYLCASSFQTGQLGEQFFGPGTRLTVL.

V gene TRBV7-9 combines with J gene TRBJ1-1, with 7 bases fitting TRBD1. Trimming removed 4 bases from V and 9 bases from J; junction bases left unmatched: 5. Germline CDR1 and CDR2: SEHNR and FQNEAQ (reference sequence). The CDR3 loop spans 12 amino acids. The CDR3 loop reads CASSSTGDKAFF. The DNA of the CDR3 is TGTGCCAGCAGCTCAACAGGGGACAAAGCTTTCTTT.